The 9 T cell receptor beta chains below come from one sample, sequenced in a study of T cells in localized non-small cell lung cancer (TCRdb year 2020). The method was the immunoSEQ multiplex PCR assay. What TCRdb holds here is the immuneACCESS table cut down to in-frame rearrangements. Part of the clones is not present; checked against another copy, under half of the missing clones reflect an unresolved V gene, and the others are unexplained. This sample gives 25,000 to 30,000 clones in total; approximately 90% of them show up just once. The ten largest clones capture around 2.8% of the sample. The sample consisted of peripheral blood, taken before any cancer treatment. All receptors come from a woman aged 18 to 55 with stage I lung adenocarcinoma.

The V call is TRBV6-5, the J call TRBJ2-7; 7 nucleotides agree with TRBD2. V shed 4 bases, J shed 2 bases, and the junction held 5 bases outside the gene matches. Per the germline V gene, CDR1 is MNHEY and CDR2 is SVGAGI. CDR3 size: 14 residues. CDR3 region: CASSSLSGTYEQYF. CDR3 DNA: TGTGCCAGCAGTTCATTGAGCGGGACCTACGAGCAGTACTTC.

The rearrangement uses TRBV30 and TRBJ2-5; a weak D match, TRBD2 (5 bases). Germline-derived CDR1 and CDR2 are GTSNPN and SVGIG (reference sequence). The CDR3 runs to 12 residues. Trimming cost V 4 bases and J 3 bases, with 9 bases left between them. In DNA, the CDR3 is TGTGCCTGGAACGAGGGAGAAGAGACCCAGTACTTC. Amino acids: CAWNEGEETQYF.

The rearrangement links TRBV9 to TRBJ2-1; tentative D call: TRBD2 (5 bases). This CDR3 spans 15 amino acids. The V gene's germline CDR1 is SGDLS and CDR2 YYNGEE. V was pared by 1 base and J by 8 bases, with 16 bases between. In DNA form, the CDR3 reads TGTGCCAGCAGCGTACTTGGCGGGCCGGGCGATGAGCAGTTCTTC. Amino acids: CASSVLGGPGDEQFF.

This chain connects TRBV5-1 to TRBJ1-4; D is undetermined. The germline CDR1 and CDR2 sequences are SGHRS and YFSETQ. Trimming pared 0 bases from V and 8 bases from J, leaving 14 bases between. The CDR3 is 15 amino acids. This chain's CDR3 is CASSLDALGGEKLFF. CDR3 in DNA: TGCGCCAGCAGCTTGGATGCGCTAGGTGGCGAAAAACTGTTTTTT.

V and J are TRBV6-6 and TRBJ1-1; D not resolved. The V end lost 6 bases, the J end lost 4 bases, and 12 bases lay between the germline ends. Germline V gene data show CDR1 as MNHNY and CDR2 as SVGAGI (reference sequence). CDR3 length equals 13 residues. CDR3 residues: CASSKRVGTEAFF. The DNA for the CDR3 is TGTGCCAGCAGCAAGCGGGTAGGCACTGAAGCTTTCTTT.

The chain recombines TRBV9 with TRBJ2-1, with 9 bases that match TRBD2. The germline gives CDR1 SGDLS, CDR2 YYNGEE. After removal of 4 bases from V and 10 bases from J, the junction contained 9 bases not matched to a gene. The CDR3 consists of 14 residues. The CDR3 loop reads CASSFLAGDGEQFF. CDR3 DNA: TGTGCCAGCAGCTTTTTAGCGGGAGACGGGGAGCAGTTCTTC.

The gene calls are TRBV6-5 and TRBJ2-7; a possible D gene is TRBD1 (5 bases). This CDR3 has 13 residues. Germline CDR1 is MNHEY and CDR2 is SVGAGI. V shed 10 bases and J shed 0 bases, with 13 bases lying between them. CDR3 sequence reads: CATLGASSYEQYF. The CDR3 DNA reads TGTGCCACCCTAGGGGCTAGCTCCTACGAGCAGTACTTC.

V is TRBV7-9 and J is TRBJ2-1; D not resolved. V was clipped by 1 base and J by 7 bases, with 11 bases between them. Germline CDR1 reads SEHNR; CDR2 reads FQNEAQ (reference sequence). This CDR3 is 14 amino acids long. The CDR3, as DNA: TGTGCCAGCAGCTTAGTGGCAATCAGAAATGAGCAGTTCTTC. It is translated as CASSLVAIRNEQFF. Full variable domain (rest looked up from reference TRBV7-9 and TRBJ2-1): DTGVSQNPRHKITKRGQNVTFRCDPISEHNRLYWYRQTLGQGPEFLTYFQNEAQLEKSRLLSDRFSAERPKGSFSTLEIQRTEQGDSAMYLCASSLVAIRNEQFFGPGTRLTVL.

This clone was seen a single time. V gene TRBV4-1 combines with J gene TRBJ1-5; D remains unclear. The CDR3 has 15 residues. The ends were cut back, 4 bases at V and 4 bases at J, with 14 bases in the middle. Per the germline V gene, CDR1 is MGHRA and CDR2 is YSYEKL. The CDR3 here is CASSLATVGNQPQHF. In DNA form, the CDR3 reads TGCGCCAGCAGCCTGGCTACGGTGGGGAATCAGCCCCAGCATTTT.